These 25 T cell receptor beta chains originate from one sample sequenced in a study of blood T cells in healthy people across ages. With a J-beta primer mix and a sample-barcoded 5' primer, a second PCR ran about 7 to 12 cycles. TCRdb itself ran the 5' RACE reads through MiXCR, one entry per CDR3 protein. The sample has 1.8 million or so distinct CDR3 sequences, around 40% seen once. Sequences were obtained from blood. All receptors derive from a human donor in good health.

The chain links TRBV13 to TRBJ2-4; D uncertain. Germline V CDR1 and CDR2: PRHDT, FYEKMQ (reference sequence). The CDR3 has 12 amino acids. V was trimmed by 0 bases and J by 13 bases, leaving 10 bases between them. The CDR3 DNA sequence: TGTGCCAGCAGCTTAGGGCAGAGGCTCCAGTACTTC. It codes for CASSLGQRLQYF.

This clonotype has a count of ten or more. This rearrangement joins TRBV4-1 to TRBJ2-7, with D perhaps TRBD2 (5 bases). In germline, CDR1 is MGHRA, CDR2 YSYEKL. CDR3 length: 13 amino acids. V was clipped by 2 bases and J by 5 bases, with 10 bases between them. The CDR3: CASSQPGKDEQYF. As DNA, the CDR3 is TGCGCCAGCAGCCAACCGGGGAAGGACGAGCAGTACTTC.

This rearrangement joins TRBV20-1 to TRBJ2-5; D gene uncertain. From germline, CDR1 is DFQATT and CDR2 SNEGSKA (reference sequence). V gave up 5 bases and J gave up 4 bases, with 14 bases separating them. The CDR3 contains 13 residues. This CDR3 is CSAHPDLLETQYF. The CDR3 bases are TGCAGTGCTCACCCAGACTTGCTAGAGACCCAGTACTTC.

The V and J genes are TRBV29-1 and TRBJ2-3; TRBD1 is a possible D gene (5 bases). The V end was cut by 5 bases, the J end by 1 base, with 10 bases between. The germline V gene encodes CDR1 SQVTM and CDR2 ANQGSEA. The CDR3 is made up of 13 amino acids. CDR3 DNA sequence: TGCAGCGTTCAGGGTTCCGGCACAGATACGCAGTATTTT. Its translation is CSVQGSGTDTQYF.

The chain has TRBV3-1 and TRBJ2-7, with 10 bases lining up with TRBD1. The CDR3 loop spans 15 amino acids. V was clipped by 4 bases and J by 7 bases; unmatched bases: 10. From germline, CDR1 is LGHDT and CDR2 YNNKEL (reference sequence). The CDR3: CASSPRDRGHPEQYF. As DNA, the CDR3 is TGTGCCAGCAGCCCCCGGGACAGGGGTCACCCGGAGCAGTACTTC.

Comment on this clonotype: An end of the junction differs from the germline gene, which may be a read error. This chain links TRBV5-5 with TRBJ2-5; no clear D gene. Germline CDR1 reads SGHKS; CDR2 reads YYEKEE (reference sequence). The CDR3 extends over 13 amino acids. DNA for the CDR3: TGTGTCAGCAGCCTAATGAGGAGCGAGACCCAGTACTTC. Protein sequence: CVSSLMRSETQYF.

This rearrangement joins TRBV9 to TRBJ2-1; 8 positions match TRBD1. The CDR3 runs to 15 residues. With 4 bases clipped from V and 7 bases from J, the junction kept 10 bases outside the gene matches. The germline V gene encodes CDR1 SGDLS and CDR2 YYNGEE. The CDR3 nucleotides read TGTGCCAGCAGCCTAAATCCTCAGGGGGCGAATGAGCAGTTCTTC. This gives the protein CASSLNPQGANEQFF.

This chain joins TRBV4-2 and TRBJ2-3, with TRBD2 matching 12 bases. CDR3 length: 15 amino acids. Germline V gene data show CDR1 as LGHNA and CDR2 as YNFKEQ. Trimming removed 4 bases from V and 3 bases from J; junction bases left unmatched: 2. CDR3 in amino acids: CASSRTSGATDTQYF. CDR3 DNA: TGTGCCAGCAGCCGGACTAGCGGGGCTACAGATACGCAGTATTTT.

This clonotype was recorded a few times. The chain uses TRBV7-3 and TRBJ2-5; no firm D call. This CDR3 has 16 residues. Germline assignment: CDR1 SGHTA and CDR2 FQGTGA. V shed 2 bases and J shed 0 bases, with 13 bases lying between them. CDR3 sequence: CASSLGVARHQETQYF. CDR3 coding DNA: TGTGCCAGCAGCTTAGGGGTCGCCAGGCACCAAGAGACCCAGTACTTC.

This clonotype was detected many times. The chain combines TRBV29-1 with TRBJ2-3; D is unclear. From germline, CDR1 is SQVTM and CDR2 ANQGSEA. The CDR3 is 12 residues long. Trimming removed 0 bases at V and 9 bases at J, with 10 bases between. CDR3 DNA: TGCAGCGTTGAAGATGACCGGAGCACGCAGTATTTT. Translated, it gives CSVEDDRSTQYF.

The rearrangement uses TRBV3-1 and TRBJ1-2; 9 positions agree with TRBD1. The CDR3 runs 15 residues. The J segment lost 6 bases and the V segment lost 2 bases, leaving 7 bases of the junction unmatched. CDR1 and CDR2 (germline): LGHDT, YNNKEL (reference sequence). The CDR3 region is CASSQRVTGGDGYTF. CDR3 nucleotide sequence: TGTGCCAGCAGCCAAAGAGTCACAGGGGGCGATGGCTACACCTTC.

This clonotype has just a few counts. This rearrangement joins TRBV12-3 or TRBV12-4 to TRBJ2-7, with D unclear. The length of the CDR3 is 12 residues. V lost 4 bases and J 4 bases, leaving 8 bases between the germline ends. The CDR3 reads CASSYYLYEQYF. DNA for the CDR3: TGTGCCAGCAGTTACTATCTATACGAGCAGTACTTC.

The chain recombines TRBV30 with TRBJ1-2; D uncertain. The CDR3 length is 10 residues. V was clipped by 7 bases and J by 5 bases, with 8 bases between them. CDR1 GTSNPN and CDR2 SVGIG come from the germline V gene (reference sequence). DNA of the CDR3: TGTGCCTCCCTTGATTATGGCTACACCTTC. This codes for CASLDYGYTF.

In its sample, this clonotype was seen a few times. The V gene is TRBV15, the J gene TRBJ2-5, with 12 positions matching TRBD2. The CDR3 extends over 17 amino acids. The germline gives CDR1 LNHNV, CDR2 YYDKDF (reference sequence). J lost 1 base, V lost 3 bases, and 6 bases had no gene match. For the CDR3, the DNA is TGTGCCACCAGCAGCGGCCGACTAGCGGGGGTCCAAGAGACCCAGTACTTC. This codes for CATSSGRLAGVQETQYF.

The chain recombines TRBV28 with TRBJ1-5; possibly TRBD1 for D (5 bases). Between the trimmed V and J ends, which lost 7 bases and 3 bases, there was a span of 16 bases. The germline CDR1 and CDR2 sequences are MDHEN and SYDVKM. The CDR3 spans 15 residues. The CDR3 DNA is TGTGCCAGCAATTCGGGGGAGGGTTTCAATCAGCCCCAGCATTTT. It is translated as CASNSGEGFNQPQHF.

This clonotype came up a few times. One junction end disagrees with the germline gene, perhaps due to a read error. The V and J genes are TRBV5-1 and TRBJ2-3; D is ambiguous. The CDR3 totals 13 residues. From germline, CDR1 is SGHRS and CDR2 YFSETQ. CDR3 region: CASSPGPADAQYF. The CDR3 DNA is TGCGCCAGCAGCCCCGGTCCGGCAGATGCGCAGTATTTT.

In this sample, this clonotype turned up once. This rearrangement joins TRBV25-1 to TRBJ1-2; unclear D gene. CDR3 length: 11 amino acids. Germline CDR1 is MGHDK and CDR2 is SYGVNS. Trimming stripped 5 bases from V and 7 bases from J, with 8 bases between. The CDR3 is CASSHFSGYTF. In DNA, the CDR3 is TGTGCCAGCAGTCACTTTAGTGGCTACACCTTC.

This clonotype was found once. The chain recombines TRBV6-2 or TRBV6-3 with TRBJ2-1, with 8 nucleotides matching TRBD2. CDR3 length: 13 amino acids. Germline loops: CDR1 MNHEY, CDR2 SVGEGT. The trim removed 6 bases at V and 8 bases at J, leaving 6 bases unmatched. The CDR3, as DNA: TGTGCCAGCAGGTGGACTAGCTTCCATGAGCAGTTCTTC. Residues: CASRWTSFHEQFF.

The chain recombines TRBV20-1 with TRBJ2-7, with 8 bases that match TRBD2. The CDR3 length is 13 residues. Germline CDR1 reads DFQATT; CDR2 reads SNEGSKA (reference sequence). Trimming removed 7 bases from V and 1 base from J; junction bases left unmatched: 6. CDR3 in amino acids: CSGVLAVSYEQYF. The CDR3, as DNA: TGCAGTGGGGTACTAGCGGTGTCCTACGAGCAGTACTTC.

This clonotype showed up many times. The rearrangement joins TRBV20-1 to TRBJ2-6; TRBD1 might be the D (5 bases). The CDR3 is 15 residues long. V lost 6 bases to trimming and J lost 2 bases, with 14 bases between them. The V gene's germline CDR1 is DFQATT and CDR2 SNEGSKA (reference sequence). Written as DNA, the CDR3 is TGCAGTGCCTACGTCGGACATACTGGGGCCAACGTCCTGACTTTC. As protein: CSAYVGHTGANVLTF.

The CDR3 here is CASSPGAGVATLGYTF. CDR3 in DNA: TGTGCCAGCTCACCTGGAGCCGGGGTGGCAACCCTGGGCTACACCTTC. The chain joins TRBV18 to TRBJ1-2; D unresolved. Looked up from germline, CDR1 is KGHSH and CDR2 is LQKENI. This CDR3 is 16 amino acids long. The ends were cut back, 3 bases at V and 8 bases at J, with 22 bases in the middle.

This clonotype has more than one count but fewer than ten. The chain recombines TRBV9 with TRBJ2-5; D remains unclear. This CDR3 spans 13 amino acids. The V end lost 1 base, the J end lost 11 bases, and 15 bases lay between the germline ends. Germline loops: CDR1 SGDLS, CDR2 YYNGEE. This chain's CDR3 is CASSVKIYDTQYF. CDR3 bases: TGTGCCAGCAGCGTAAAGATATATGATACGCAGTACTTC.

V usage is TRBV29-1 and J usage is TRBJ2-2; 7 bases are shared with TRBD1. The CDR3 contains 13 residues. The ends lost 6 bases at V and 5 bases at J; junction bases unmatched: 6. Germline V gives CDR1 SQVTM, CDR2 ANQGSEA. In DNA form, the CDR3 reads TGCAGCGTAGAGGGACAGCCAACCGGGGAGCTGTTTTTT. Its translation: CSVEGQPTGELFF.

The chain recombines TRBV4-3 with TRBJ1-1; the D gene is possibly TRBD1 (5 bases). Germline V lookup: CDR1 LGHNA, CDR2 YSLEER. CDR3 length: 15 residues. Trimming took 0 bases from V and 5 from J, leaving 13 bases between them. The CDR3 nucleotides read TGCGCCAGCAGCCAAGATTTGTCTGGGGGGACTGAAGCTTTCTTT. Encoded protein: CASSQDLSGGTEAFF.

This clonotype was counted only a few times. The CDR3 nucleotides are TGTGCCAGCAGTTTATCTCCTATCACGCCCAGGGTCTCTGGGGCCAACGTCCTGACTTTC. It encodes CASSLSPITPRVSGANVLTF. The V call is TRBV27, the J call TRBJ2-6; maybe TRBD1 (5 bases). CDR3 length: 20 residues. CDR1 and CDR2 from the germline V gene are MNHEY and SMNVEV (reference sequence). Trimming cost V 0 bases and J 0 bases, with 18 bases left between them.